The 8 T cell receptor beta chains in this list originate from one sample, sequenced in a study of blood T cell repertoires in COVID-19 (dated by TCRdb to 2018 to 2021). Libraries came from the immunoSEQ multiplex PCR assay. Sourced from immuneACCESS, this table was stored by TCRdb with only in-frame sequences that have V and J called. A share of the clones is absent; for the studies checked, an unresolved V gene accounts for under half, and the remainder has no known explanation. The sample profile shows approximately 250,000 clones; about 90% of them were found once. The ten largest clones take up about 3.4% of the sample. The sequencing sample was made of PBMCs or T cells enriched from blood (not recorded which). Source of these receptors: a middle-aged woman who had been exposed to COVID-19.

This chain joins TRBV18 and TRBJ2-7; D might be TRBD2 (5 bases). The ends were cut back, 4 bases at V and 1 base at J, with 14 bases in the middle. This CDR3 has 15 amino acids. Germline CDR1 and CDR2: KGHSH and LQKENI. As DNA, the CDR3 is TGTGCCAGCTCACTGCAGAGCGCGGGTTCCTACGAGCAGTACGTC. This codes for CASSLQSAGSYEQYV.

This chain connects TRBV9 to TRBJ1-6; 7 nucleotides line up with TRBD1. Looked up from germline, CDR1 is SGDLS and CDR2 is YYNGEE. V lost 3 bases to trimming and J lost 1 base; unmatched junction nucleotides: 7. There are 17 residues in the CDR3. The chain's CDR3 is CASSGDRDKSYNSPLHF. The CDR3 DNA reads as TGTGCCAGCAGCGGCGACAGGGACAAATCCTATAATTCACCCCTCCACTTT. Using reference TRBV9 and TRBJ1-6 for the parts outside the CDR3, the full variable domain is DSGVTQTPKHLITATGQRVTLRCSPRSGDLSVYWYQQSLDQGLQFLIQYYNGEERAKGNILERFSAQQFPDLHSELNLSSLELGDSALYFCASSGDRDKSYNSPLHFGNGTRLTVT.

The chain carries TRBV4-3 and TRBJ1-2, with D maybe TRBD1 (5 bases). CDR3 size: 14 residues. CDR1 is LGHNA and CDR2 is YSLEER in the germline V gene. The V end was cut by 0 bases, the J end by 8 bases, with 13 bases between. The CDR3 DNA follows: TGCGCCAGCAGCCAAGAAGCGGGGCCCGGAGGCTACACCTTC. It codes for CASSQEAGPGGYTF.

The rearrangement uses TRBV14 and TRBJ2-5, with D unclear. This CDR3 is 12 amino acids long. Trimming removed 5 bases at V and 4 bases at J, with 8 bases between. Germline V gene lookup returns CDR1 SGHDN and CDR2 FVKESK. CDR3 residues: CASSSRLETQYF. CDR3 DNA: TGTGCCAGCAGCTCGAGGCTAGAGACCCAGTACTTC. The full variable domain, in which reference TRBV14 and TRBJ2-5 provide the parts outside the CDR3, is EAGVTQFPSHSVIEKGQTVTLRCDPISGHDNLYWYRRVMGKEIKFLLHFVKESKQDESGMPNNRFLAERTGGTYSTLKVQPAELEDSGVYFCASSSRLETQYFGPGTRLLVL.

The V call is TRBV6-5, the J call TRBJ2-1; TRBD1 matches 7 bases. Trimming at V came to 2 bases and at J to 8 bases, leaving 6 bases not matched to a gene. Looked up from germline, CDR1 is MNHEY and CDR2 is SVGAGI. CDR3 size: 14 residues. The CDR3 DNA is TGTGCCAGCAGTTACACACAGGGGTTCGATGAGCAGTTCTTC. Amino acids: CASSYTQGFDEQFF.

This CDR3 reads CASSPTTTGLNQPQHF. In nucleotides, the CDR3 is TGTGCCAGCTCACCAACCACAACGGGTCTTAATCAGCCCCAGCATTTT. The V and J genes are TRBV18 and TRBJ1-5; D call uncertain. CDR1 and CDR2 (germline): KGHSH, LQKENI. V shed 2 bases and J shed 4 bases, with 15 bases lying between them. The CDR3 runs 16 residues.

The chain is built from TRBV28 and TRBJ2-1; 7 bases align to TRBD1. There are 17 residues in the CDR3. Trimming at V came to 6 bases and at J to 0 bases, leaving 11 bases not matched to a gene. CDR1 and CDR2 from the germline V gene are MDHEN and SYDVKM. DNA of the CDR3: TGTGCCAGCAGCAGACGACAGGGTAAAAGCTCCTACAATGAGCAGTTCTTC. Residues: CASSRRQGKSSYNEQFF. The whole variable domain, remainder taken from reference TRBV28 and TRBJ2-1, is DVKVTQSSRYLVKRTGEKVFLECVQDMDHENMFWYRQDPGLGLRLIYFSYDVKMKEKGDIPEGYSVSREKKERFSLILESASTNQTSMYLCASSRRQGKSSYNEQFFGPGTRLTVL.

V and J are TRBV12-3 or TRBV12-4 and TRBJ2-7; no definite D call. The CDR3 has 12 residues. Trimming cost V 3 bases and J 4 bases, with 7 bases left between them. The CDR3 DNA follows: TGTGCCAGCAGTTTCAAACATTACGAGCAGTACGTC. Encoded protein: CASSFKHYEQYV.